The 8 T cell receptor beta chains reported below all come from one sample, sequenced in a study of response to subunit inactivated influenza vaccine. TCRdb fed the RT-PCR reads into MiXCR, producing one record per CDR3 protein. Here the sample spans roughly 570,000 distinct CDR3 sequences, 10% to 15% being singletons. The specimen comprised PBMCs from blood, sampled more than 35 days after vaccination. The receptor source for this set is a man aged 50-60 years who received an inactivated influenza vaccine.

This clonotype has a count of ten or more. The chain has TRBV5-6 and TRBJ2-1; D is tentatively TRBD1 or TRBD2 (5 bases each). The length of the CDR3 is 16 residues. Germline CDR1 reads SGHDT; CDR2 reads YYEEEE. Trimming removed 5 bases at V and 1 base at J, with 16 bases between. This chain's CDR3 is CASSSRGVASYNEQFF. The DNA for the CDR3 is TGTGCCAGCAGTTCCAGAGGGGTCGCGTCCTACAATGAGCAGTTCTTC.

The rearrangement uses TRBV9 and TRBJ2-7, with 11 bases lining up with TRBD2. V dropped 3 bases and J dropped 9; count of bases not matched to a gene: 8. Germline V lookup: CDR1 SGDLS, CDR2 YYNGEE. This CDR3 region has 14 residues. The CDR3 here is CASSGGLAGVGQYF. CDR3 nucleotide sequence: TGTGCCAGCAGCGGTGGACTAGCGGGTGTGGGGCAGTACTTC.

This clonotype was seen a few times. The CDR3 here is CASSPVRARSYGYTF. CDR3 DNA sequence: TGTGCCAGCAGCCCCGTTCGGGCCCGCAGCTATGGCTACACCTTC. The V call is TRBV5-6, the J call TRBJ1-2; no clear D gene. The germline CDR1 and CDR2 sequences are SGHDT and YYEEEE. The germline V and J ends were trimmed by 4 bases and 4 bases, with 17 bases remaining between them. The CDR3 totals 15 residues.

The table lists this clonotype with many counts. This chain uses TRBV12-3 or TRBV12-4 with TRBJ2-2; D is unclear. V lost 6 bases and J lost 5, with 10 bases in between. The CDR3 is 13 residues long. Here the CDR3 DNA reads TGTGCCAGCAGCCCAACAGTAACCGGGGAGCTGTTTTTT. This translates into CASSPTVTGELFF.

This clonotype showed up many times. The V gene is TRBV11-2, the J gene TRBJ2-1; D call uncertain. In germline, CDR1 is SGHAT, CDR2 FQNNGV. CDR3 length equals 13 residues. V was cut by 4 bases and J by 5 bases, with 9 bases left in between. The CDR3 loop is CASSSRRHNEQFF. In DNA form, the CDR3 reads TGTGCCAGCAGCTCCCGACGTCACAATGAGCAGTTCTTC.

The rearrangement joins TRBV6-1 to TRBJ2-7; 7 nucleotides align to TRBD1. Germline V gives CDR1 MNHNS, CDR2 SASEGT. Trimming at V came to 5 bases and at J to 0 bases, leaving 7 bases not matched to a gene. This CDR3 comprises 15 residues. Here the CDR3 DNA reads TGTGCCAGCAGTACCCGGGACAGAAGCTCCTACGAGCAGTACTTC. It translates to CASSTRDRSSYEQYF.

This clonotype was counted a few times. This chain connects TRBV20-1 to TRBJ2-3, with TRBD1 matching 7 bases. CDR3 length equals 14 residues. V lost 6 bases and J lost 3; bases outside the gene matches: 9. Germline V gene data show CDR1 as DFQATT and CDR2 as SNEGSKA (reference sequence). The CDR3 protein is CSADPGQLTDTQYF. The CDR3, as DNA: TGCAGTGCCGACCCGGGACAGTTAACAGATACGCAGTATTTT.

This clonotype was recorded a few times. V usage is TRBV7-9 and J usage is TRBJ1-2; no definite D call. The CDR3 is 13 residues long. With 1 base removed from V and 10 bases from J, the gap between germline ends came to 13 bases. Germline CDR1 and CDR2: SEHNR and FQNEAQ (reference sequence). CDR3 DNA: TGTGCCAGCAGCTTAGGGGCCGATACATACTACACCTTC. Translation gives CASSLGADTYYTF. Based on the CDR3 plus reference TRBV7-9 and TRBJ1-2, the full variable domain is DTGVSQNPRHKITKRGQNVTFRCDPISEHNRLYWYRQTLGQGPEFLTYFQNEAQLEKSRLLSDRFSAERPKGSFSTLEIQRTEQGDSAMYLCASSLGADTYYTFGSGTRLTVV.